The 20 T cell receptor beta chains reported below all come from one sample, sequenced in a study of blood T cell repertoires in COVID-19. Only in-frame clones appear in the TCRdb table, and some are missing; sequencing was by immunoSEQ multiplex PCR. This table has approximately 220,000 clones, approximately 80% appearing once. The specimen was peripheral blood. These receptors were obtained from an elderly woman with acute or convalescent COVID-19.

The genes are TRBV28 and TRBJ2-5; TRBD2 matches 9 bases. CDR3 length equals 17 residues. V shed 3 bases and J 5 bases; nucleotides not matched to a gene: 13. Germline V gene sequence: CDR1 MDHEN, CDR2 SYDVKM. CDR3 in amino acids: CASSFSAGGNSGETQYF. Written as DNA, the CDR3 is TGTGCCAGCAGTTTCTCGGCGGGAGGGAATTCGGGGGAGACCCAGTACTTC.

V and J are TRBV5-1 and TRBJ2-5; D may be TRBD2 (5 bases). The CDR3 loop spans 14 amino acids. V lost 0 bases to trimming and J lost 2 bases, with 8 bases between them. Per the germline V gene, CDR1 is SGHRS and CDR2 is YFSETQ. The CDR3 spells CASSLVGDQETQYF. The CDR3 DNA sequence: TGCGCCAGCAGCTTGGTCGGGGATCAAGAGACCCAGTACTTC.

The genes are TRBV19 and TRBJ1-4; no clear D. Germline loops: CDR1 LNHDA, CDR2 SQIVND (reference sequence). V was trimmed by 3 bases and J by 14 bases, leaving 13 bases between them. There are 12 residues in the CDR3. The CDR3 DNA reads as TGTGCCAGTAGTATGTTCAGGCAAGCTCTGTTTTTT. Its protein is CASSMFRQALFF.

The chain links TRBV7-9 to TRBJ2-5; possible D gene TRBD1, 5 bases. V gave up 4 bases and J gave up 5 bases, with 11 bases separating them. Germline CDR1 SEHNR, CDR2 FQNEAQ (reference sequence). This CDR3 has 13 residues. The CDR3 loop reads CASSSPAGETQYF. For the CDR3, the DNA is TGTGCCAGCAGCTCCCCCGCAGGGGAGACCCAGTACTTC. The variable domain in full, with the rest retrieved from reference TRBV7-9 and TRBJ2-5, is DTGVSQNPRHKITKRGQNVTFRCDPISEHNRLYWYRQTLGQGPEFLTYFQNEAQLEKSRLLSDRFSAERPKGSFSTLEIQRTEQGDSAMYLCASSSPAGETQYFGPGTRLLVL.

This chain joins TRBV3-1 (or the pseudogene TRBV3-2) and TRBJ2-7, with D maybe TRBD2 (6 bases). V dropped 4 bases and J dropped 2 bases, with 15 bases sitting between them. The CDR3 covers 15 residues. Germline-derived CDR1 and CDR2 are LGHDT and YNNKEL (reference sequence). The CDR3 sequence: CASSPAGLWAYEQYF. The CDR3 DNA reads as TGTGCCAGCAGCCCTGCGGGACTGTGGGCCTACGAGCAGTACTTC.

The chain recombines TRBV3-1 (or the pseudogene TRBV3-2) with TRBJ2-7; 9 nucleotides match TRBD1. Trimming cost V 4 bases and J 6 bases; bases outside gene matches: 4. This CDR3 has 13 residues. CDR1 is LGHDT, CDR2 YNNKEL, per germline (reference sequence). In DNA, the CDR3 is TGTGCCAGCAGCCCAGCACAGGGGGCCGAGCAGTACTTC. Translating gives CASSPAQGAEQYF.

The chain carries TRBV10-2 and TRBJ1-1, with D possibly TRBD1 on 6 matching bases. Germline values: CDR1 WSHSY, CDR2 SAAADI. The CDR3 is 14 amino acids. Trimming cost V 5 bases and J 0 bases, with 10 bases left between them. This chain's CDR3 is CASSLDSMNTEAFF. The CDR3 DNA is TGCGCCAGCAGTCTGGACAGCATGAACACTGAAGCTTTCTTT.

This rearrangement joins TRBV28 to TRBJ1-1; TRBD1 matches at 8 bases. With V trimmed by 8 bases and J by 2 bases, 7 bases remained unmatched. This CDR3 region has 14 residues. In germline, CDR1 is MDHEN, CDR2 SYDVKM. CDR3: CASQETGVNTEAFF. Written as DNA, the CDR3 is TGTGCCAGCCAAGAGACAGGGGTTAACACTGAAGCTTTCTTT.

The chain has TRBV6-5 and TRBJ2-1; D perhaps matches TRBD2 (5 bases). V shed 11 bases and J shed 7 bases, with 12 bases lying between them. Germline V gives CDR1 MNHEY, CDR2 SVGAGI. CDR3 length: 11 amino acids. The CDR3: CASGRGNEQFF. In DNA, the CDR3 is TGTGCCTCCGGTAGAGGGAATGAGCAGTTCTTC.

In DNA form, the CDR3 reads TGTGCCAGCAGCCGTAGAATTTGGGACAGCAAGGGGGATCAGCCCCAGCATTTT. Residues: CASSRRIWDSKGDQPQHF. J is TRBJ1-5 and V is TRBV28; TRBD1 matches 7 bases. V shed 6 bases, J shed 5 bases, and the junction held 19 bases outside the gene matches. CDR3 length equals 18 residues. Germline CDR1 and CDR2: MDHEN and SYDVKM.

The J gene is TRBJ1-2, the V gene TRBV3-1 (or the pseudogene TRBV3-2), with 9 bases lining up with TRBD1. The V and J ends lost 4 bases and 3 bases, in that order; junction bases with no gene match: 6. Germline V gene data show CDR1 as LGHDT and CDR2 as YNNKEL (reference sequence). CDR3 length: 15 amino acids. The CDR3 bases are TGTGCCAGCAGCCCAGGACAGGGGCCCTACTATGGCTACACCTTC. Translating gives CASSPGQGPYYGYTF.

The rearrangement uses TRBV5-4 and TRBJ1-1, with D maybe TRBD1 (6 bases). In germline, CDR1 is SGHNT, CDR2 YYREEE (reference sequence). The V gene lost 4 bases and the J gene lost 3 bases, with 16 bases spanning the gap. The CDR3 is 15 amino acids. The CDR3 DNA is TGTGCCAGCAGCAAGCCTTACAGGGATTACACTGAAGCTTTCTTT. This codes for CASSKPYRDYTEAFF.

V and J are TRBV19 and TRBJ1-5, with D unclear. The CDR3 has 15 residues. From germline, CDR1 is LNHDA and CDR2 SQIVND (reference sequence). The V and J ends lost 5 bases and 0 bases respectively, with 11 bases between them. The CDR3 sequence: CASSEGPYSNQPQHF. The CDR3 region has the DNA TGTGCCAGTAGTGAGGGTCCTTATAGCAATCAGCCCCAGCATTTT. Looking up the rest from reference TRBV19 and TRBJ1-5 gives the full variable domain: DGGITQSPKYLFRKEGQNVTLSCEQNLNHDAMYWYRQDPGQGLRLIYYSQIVNDFQKGDIAEGYSVSREKKESFPLTVTSAQKNPTAFYLCASSEGPYSNQPQHFGDGTRLSIL.

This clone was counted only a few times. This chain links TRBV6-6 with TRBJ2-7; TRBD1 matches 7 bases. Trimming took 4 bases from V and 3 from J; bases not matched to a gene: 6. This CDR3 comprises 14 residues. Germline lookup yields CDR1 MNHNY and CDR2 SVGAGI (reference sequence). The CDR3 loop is CASSSHRGLYEQYF. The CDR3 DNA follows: TGTGCCAGCAGTTCCCACAGGGGTCTCTACGAGCAGTACTTC.

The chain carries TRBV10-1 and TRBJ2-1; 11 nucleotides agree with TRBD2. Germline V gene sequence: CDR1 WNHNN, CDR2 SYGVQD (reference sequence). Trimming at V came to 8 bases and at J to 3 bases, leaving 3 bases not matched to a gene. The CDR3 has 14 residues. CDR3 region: CASGLAGRYNEQFF. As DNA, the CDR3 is TGCGCCAGCGGACTAGCGGGCCGCTACAATGAGCAGTTCTTC.

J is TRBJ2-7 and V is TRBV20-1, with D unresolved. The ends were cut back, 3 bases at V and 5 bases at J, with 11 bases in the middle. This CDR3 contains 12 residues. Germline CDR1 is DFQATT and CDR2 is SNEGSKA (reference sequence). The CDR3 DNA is TGCAGTGCTAGTGGCCCTTCGGACGAGCAGTACTTC. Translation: CSASGPSDEQYF.

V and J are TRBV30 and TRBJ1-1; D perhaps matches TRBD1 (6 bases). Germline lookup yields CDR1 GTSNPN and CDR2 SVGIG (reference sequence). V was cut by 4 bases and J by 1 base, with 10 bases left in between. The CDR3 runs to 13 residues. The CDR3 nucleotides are TGTGCCTGGACCGGACAGCCGAACACTGAAGCTTTCTTT. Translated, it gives CAWTGQPNTEAFF.

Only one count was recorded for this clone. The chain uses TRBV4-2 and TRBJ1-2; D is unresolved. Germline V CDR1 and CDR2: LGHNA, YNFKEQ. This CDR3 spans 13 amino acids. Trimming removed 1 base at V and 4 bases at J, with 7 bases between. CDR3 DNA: TGTGCCAGCAGCCAAGCCAATCCCTATGGCTACACCTTC. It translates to CASSQANPYGYTF.

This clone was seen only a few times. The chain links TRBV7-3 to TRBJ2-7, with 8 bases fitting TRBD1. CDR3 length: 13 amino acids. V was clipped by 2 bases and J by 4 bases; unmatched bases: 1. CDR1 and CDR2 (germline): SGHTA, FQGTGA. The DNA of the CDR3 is TGTGCCAGCAGCTTACGACAGGGGTACGAGCAGTACTTC. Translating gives CASSLRQGYEQYF.

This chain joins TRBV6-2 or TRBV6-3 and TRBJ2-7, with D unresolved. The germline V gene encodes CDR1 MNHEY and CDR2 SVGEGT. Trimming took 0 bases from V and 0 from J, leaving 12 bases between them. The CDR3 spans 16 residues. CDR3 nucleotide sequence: TGTGCCAGCAGTTACTCGAGTCTACGGTACTCCTACGAGCAGTACTTC. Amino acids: CASSYSSLRYSYEQYF.